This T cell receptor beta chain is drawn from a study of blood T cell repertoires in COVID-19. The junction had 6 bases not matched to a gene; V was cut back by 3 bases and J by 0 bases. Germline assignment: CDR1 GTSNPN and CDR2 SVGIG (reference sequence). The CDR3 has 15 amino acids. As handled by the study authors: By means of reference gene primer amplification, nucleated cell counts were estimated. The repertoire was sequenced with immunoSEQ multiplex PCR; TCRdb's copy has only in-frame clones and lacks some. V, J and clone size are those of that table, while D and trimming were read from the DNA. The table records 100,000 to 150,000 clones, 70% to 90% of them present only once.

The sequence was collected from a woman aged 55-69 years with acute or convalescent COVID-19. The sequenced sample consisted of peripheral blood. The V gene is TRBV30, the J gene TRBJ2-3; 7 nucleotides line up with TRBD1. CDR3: CAWSRGGGSTDTQYF. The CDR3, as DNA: TGTGCCTGGAGCCGAGGGGGCGGTAGCACAGATACGCAGTATTTT.